The T cell receptor beta chain described here comes from a study of cytomegalovirus exposure and HLA in healthy donors. Sequencing used immunoSEQ multiplex PCR; TCRdb keeps in-frame clones, though not all of them. The data hold 150,000 to 200,000 clones, with under 95% observed a single time. Points on this clone: Its antigen is unknown.

The study, taken as a whole, reports: In the roughly 110 validation repertoires, around 95% of cluster scores exceeded 0, per a later analysis. Listed as cytomegalovirus-associated were around 160 TCR beta chains.

Germline CDR1 is MNHEY and CDR2 is SMNVEV (reference sequence). The CDR3 has 14 residues. Trimming shortened V by 3 bases and J by 1 base, and 9 bases separated the two germline ends. Specimen: PBMCs. The clonotype originates from a woman under 30 in good health and CMV-seropositive. V gene TRBV27 combines with J gene TRBJ1-1, with a possible D match to TRBD1 (5 bases). For the CDR3, the DNA is TGTGCCAGCAGTTTGGCGGGGGAGAACACTGAAGCTTTCTTT. It is translated as CASSLAGENTEAFF.